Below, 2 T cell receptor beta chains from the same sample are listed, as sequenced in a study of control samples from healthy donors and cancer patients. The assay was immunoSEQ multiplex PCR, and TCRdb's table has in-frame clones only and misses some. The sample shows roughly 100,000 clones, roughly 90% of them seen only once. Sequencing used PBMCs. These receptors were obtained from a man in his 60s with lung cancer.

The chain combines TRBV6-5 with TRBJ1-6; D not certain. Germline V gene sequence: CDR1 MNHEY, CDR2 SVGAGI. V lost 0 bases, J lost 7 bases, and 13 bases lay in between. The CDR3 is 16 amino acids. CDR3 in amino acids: CASSYSQLRANSPLHF. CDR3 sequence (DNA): TGTGCCAGCAGTTACTCCCAGTTACGCGCCAATTCACCCCTCCACTTT.

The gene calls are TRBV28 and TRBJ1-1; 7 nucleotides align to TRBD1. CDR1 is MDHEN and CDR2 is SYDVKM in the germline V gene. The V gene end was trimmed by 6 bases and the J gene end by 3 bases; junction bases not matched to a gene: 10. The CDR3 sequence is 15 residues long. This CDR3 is CASSPFSRGHTEAFF. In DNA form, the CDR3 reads TGTGCCAGCAGCCCTTTCTCAAGGGGGCACACTGAAGCTTTCTTT.